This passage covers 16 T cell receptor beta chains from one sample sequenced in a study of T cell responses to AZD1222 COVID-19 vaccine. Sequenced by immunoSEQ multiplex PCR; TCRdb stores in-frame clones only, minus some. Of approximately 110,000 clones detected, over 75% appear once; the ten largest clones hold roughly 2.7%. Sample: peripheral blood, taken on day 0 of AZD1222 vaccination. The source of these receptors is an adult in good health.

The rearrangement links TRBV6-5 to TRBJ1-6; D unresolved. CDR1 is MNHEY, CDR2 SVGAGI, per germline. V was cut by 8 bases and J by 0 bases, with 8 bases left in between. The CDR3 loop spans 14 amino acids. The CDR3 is CASGVSSYNSPLHF. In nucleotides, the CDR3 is TGTGCCAGCGGGGTGAGCTCCTATAATTCACCCCTCCACTTT.

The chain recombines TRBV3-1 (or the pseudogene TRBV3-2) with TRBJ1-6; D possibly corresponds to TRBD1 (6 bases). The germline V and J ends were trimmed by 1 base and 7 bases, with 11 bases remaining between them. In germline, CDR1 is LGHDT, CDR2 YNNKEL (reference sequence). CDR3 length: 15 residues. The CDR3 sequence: CASSQGGGRNSPLHF. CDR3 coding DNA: TGTGCCAGCAGCCAAGGGGGGGGGCGCAATTCACCCCTCCACTTT.

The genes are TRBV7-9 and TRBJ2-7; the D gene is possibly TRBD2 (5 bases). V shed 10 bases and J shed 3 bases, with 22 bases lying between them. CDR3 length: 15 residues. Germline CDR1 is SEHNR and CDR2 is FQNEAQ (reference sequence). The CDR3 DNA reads TGTGCCATCGACCCCCCCGGCCCCCGGGACTACGAGCAGTACTTC. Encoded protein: CAIDPPGPRDYEQYF.

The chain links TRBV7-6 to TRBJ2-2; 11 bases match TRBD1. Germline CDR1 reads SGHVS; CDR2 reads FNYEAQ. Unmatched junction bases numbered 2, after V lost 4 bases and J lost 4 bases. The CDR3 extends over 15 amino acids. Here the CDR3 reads CASSSGTGGTGELFF. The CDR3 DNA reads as TGTGCCAGCAGCTCCGGGACAGGGGGCACCGGGGAGCTGTTTTTT.

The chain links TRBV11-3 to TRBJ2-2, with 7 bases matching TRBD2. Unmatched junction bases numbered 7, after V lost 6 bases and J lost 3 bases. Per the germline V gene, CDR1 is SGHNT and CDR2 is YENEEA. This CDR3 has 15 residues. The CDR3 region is CASSRGGGDTGELFF. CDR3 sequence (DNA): TGTGCCAGCAGTCGCGGGGGAGGCGACACCGGGGAGCTGTTTTTT.

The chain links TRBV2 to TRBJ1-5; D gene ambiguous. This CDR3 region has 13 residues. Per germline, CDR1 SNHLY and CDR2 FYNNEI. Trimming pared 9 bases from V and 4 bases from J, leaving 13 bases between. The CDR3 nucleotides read TGTGCCAGTTCCAGAGAGGCAAATCAGCCCCAGCATTTT. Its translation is CASSREANQPQHF.

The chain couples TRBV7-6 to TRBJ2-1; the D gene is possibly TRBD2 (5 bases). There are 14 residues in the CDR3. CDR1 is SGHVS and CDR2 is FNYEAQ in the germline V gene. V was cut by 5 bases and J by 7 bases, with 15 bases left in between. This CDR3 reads CASSPGGRVNEQFF. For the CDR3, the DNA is TGTGCCAGCAGCCCCGGAGGTCGTGTGAATGAGCAGTTCTTC.

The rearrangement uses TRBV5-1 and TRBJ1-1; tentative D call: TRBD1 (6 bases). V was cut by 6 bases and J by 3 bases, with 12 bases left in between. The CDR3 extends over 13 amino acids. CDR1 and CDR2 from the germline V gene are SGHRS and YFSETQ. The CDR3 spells CASNGRGDTEAFF. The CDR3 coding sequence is TGCGCCAGCAATGGAAGGGGGGACACTGAAGCTTTCTTT. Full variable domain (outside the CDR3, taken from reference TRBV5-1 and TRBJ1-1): KAGVTQTPRYLIKTRGQQVTLSCSPISGHRSVSWYQQTPGQGLQFLFEYFSETQRNKGNFPGRFSGRQFSNSRSEMNVSTLELGDSALYLCASNGRGDTEAFFGQGTRLTVV.

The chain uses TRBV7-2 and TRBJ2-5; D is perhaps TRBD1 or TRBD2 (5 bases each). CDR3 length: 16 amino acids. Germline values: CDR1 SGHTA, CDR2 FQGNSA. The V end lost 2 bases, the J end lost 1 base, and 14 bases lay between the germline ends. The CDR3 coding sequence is TGTGCCAGCAGCTTATCGGGTCCCGGGGCCCAAGAGACCCAGTACTTC. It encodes CASSLSGPGAQETQYF.

CDR3 nucleotide sequence: TGTGCCAGCAGCCAACAGGAACTAGCGGGATATGGGTCCTACAATGAGCAGTTCTTC. It is translated as CASSQQELAGYGSYNEQFF. This sequence joins TRBV3-1 (or the pseudogene TRBV3-2) and TRBJ2-1; 10 bases match TRBD2. Germline values: CDR1 LGHDT, CDR2 YNNKEL (reference sequence). V shed 2 bases, J shed 1 base, and the junction held 11 bases outside the gene matches. CDR3 length equals 19 residues.

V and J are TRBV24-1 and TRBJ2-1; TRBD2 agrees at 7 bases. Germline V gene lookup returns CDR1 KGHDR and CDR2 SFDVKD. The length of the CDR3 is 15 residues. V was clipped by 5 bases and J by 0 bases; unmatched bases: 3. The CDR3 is CATSGLAASYNEQFF. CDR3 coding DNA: TGTGCCACCAGTGGGCTAGCGGCCTCCTACAATGAGCAGTTCTTC.

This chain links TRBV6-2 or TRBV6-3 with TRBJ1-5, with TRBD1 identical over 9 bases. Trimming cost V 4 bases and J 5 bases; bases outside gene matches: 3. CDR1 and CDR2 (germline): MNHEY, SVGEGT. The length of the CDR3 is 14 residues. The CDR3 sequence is CASSSRDRDQPQHF. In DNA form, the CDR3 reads TGTGCCAGCAGTTCCCGGGACAGGGATCAGCCCCAGCATTTT.

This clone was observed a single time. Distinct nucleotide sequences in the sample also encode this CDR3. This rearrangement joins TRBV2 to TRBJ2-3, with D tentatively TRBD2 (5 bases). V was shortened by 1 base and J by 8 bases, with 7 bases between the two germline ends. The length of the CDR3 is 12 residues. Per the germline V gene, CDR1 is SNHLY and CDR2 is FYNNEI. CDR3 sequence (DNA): TGTGCCAGCAGTGAAGTGGCGGGTACGCAGTATTTT. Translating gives CASSEVAGTQYF.

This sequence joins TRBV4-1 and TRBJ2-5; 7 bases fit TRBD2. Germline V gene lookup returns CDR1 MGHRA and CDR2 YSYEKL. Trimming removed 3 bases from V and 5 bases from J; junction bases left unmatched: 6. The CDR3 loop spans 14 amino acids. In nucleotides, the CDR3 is TGCGCCAGCAGCCAGGCACTAGCGCAGGAGACCCAGTACTTC. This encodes CASSQALAQETQYF.

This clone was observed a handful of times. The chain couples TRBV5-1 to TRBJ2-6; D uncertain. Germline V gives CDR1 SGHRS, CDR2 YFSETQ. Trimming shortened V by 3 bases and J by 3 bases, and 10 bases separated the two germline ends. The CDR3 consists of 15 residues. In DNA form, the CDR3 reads TGCGCCAGCAGCTCCGGTTCGTATGGGGCCAACGTCCTGACTTTC. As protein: CASSSGSYGANVLTF.

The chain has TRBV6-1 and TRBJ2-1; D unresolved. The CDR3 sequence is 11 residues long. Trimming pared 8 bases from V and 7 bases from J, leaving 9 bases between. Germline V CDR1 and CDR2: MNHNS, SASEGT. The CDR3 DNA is TGTGCCAGCGGGCGGATAAATGAGCAGTTCTTC. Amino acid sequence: CASGRINEQFF.